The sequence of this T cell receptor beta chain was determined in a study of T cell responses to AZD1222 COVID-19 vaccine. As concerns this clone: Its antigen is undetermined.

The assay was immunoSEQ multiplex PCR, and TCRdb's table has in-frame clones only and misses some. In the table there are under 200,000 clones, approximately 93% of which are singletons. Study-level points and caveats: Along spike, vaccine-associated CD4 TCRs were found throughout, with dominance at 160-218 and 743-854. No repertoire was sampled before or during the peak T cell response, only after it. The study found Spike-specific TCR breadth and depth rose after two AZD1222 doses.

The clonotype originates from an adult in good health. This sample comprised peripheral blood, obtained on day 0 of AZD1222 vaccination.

The DNA for the CDR3 is TGTGCCAGCAGCTTGGGGACTAGCGGAACCTCCTACGAGCAGTACTTC. As protein: CASSLGTSGTSYEQYF. This chain uses TRBV5-8 with TRBJ2-7, with TRBD2 matching over 10 bases. The germline CDR1 and CDR2 sequences are SGHTS and YDEGEE. Trimming cost V 0 bases and J 0 bases; bases outside gene matches: 3. This CDR3 is built from 16 residues.